Following are 18 T cell receptor beta chains from one sample sequenced in a study of cytomegalovirus exposure and HLA in healthy donors. Primers included in the PCR were 60 Vbeta and 13 Jbeta primers. Only in-frame clones appear in the TCRdb table, and some are missing; sequencing was by immunoSEQ multiplex PCR. This listing includes tens of thousands of clones. The sequenced material came from PBMCs. These receptors were taken from a male donor in good health and CMV-seronegative.

The V gene is TRBV29-1, the J gene TRBJ2-5; D possibly corresponds to TRBD1 (6 bases). With 6 bases removed from V and 3 bases from J, the gap between germline ends came to 17 bases. Germline CDR1 reads SQVTM; CDR2 reads ANQGSEA. The CDR3 spans 14 residues. The CDR3 DNA sequence: TGCAGCGTCGCAGGGGCCGATTTAGAAGAGACCCAGTACTTC. Translated: CSVAGADLEETQYF. Complete variable domain (other parts from reference TRBV29-1 and TRBJ2-5): SAVISQKPSRDICQRGTSLTIQCQVDSQVTMMFWYRQQPGQSLTLIATANQGSEATYESGFVIDKFPISRPNLTFSTLTVSNMSPEDSSIYLCSVAGADLEETQYFGPGTRLLVL.

The rearrangement joins TRBV30 to TRBJ1-5, with 7 nucleotides matching TRBD1. CDR1 is GTSNPN, CDR2 SVGIG, per germline (reference sequence). V lost 4 bases, J lost 1 base, and 19 bases stayed unmatched. The CDR3 extends over 19 amino acids. This CDR3 reads CAWKKFSRGPQGSNQPQHF. The CDR3 nucleotides read TGTGCCTGGAAGAAGTTTAGTAGGGGGCCACAAGGGAGCAATCAGCCCCAGCATTTT.

The genes are TRBV5-1 and TRBJ2-1; 14 bases align to TRBD2. CDR1 is SGHRS, CDR2 YFSETQ, per germline. The CDR3 extends over 15 amino acids. With V trimmed by 2 bases and J by 8 bases, 3 bases remained unmatched. The CDR3 sequence is CASSLGTSGSYEQFF. The CDR3 coding sequence is TGCGCCAGCAGCTTAGGGACTAGCGGGAGCTATGAGCAGTTCTTC.

The chain carries TRBV4-1 and TRBJ2-7, with 14 bases that match TRBD2. CDR1 MGHRA and CDR2 YSYEKL come from the germline V gene. V trimming: 3 bases; J trimming: 2 bases; junction bases outside the gene matches: 3. The CDR3 has 16 residues. CDR3 bases: TGCGCCAGCAGCCAGGTGACTAGCGGGGGGGCCTACGAGCAGTACTTC. It specifies CASSQVTSGGAYEQYF.

The chain uses TRBV7-9 and TRBJ2-1; 7 bases align to TRBD2. The CDR3 is 17 residues long. In germline, CDR1 is SEHNR, CDR2 FQNEAQ (reference sequence). V gave up 7 bases and J gave up 3 bases; unmatched junction bases: 15. The CDR3 loop is CASTHGGVIQSYNEQFF. The CDR3, as DNA: TGTGCCAGCACACATGGGGGGGTCATTCAAAGCTACAATGAGCAGTTCTTC.

The chain recombines TRBV25-1 with TRBJ2-4; 7 positions agree with TRBD1. Germline V gene data show CDR1 as MGHDK and CDR2 as SYGVNS. The trim removed 8 bases at V and 0 bases at J, leaving 16 bases unmatched. This CDR3 contains 18 residues. The CDR3: CASETVYGTALAKNIQYF. The DNA for the CDR3 is TGTGCCAGCGAAACTGTATACGGGACAGCCTTAGCCAAAAACATTCAGTACTTC.

Comment on this clone: One end of the junction fails to match germline, which may point to a read error. V is TRBV5-4 and J is TRBJ2-7, with a tentative D call TRBD2 (6 bases). The CDR3 sequence is 16 residues long. Germline V CDR1 and CDR2: SGHNT, YYREEE (reference sequence). The CDR3: CASSLAKRLERGEQCF. The CDR3 nucleotides are TGTGCCAGCAGCTTGGCCAAGCGACTAGAACGAGGGGAGCAGTGCTTC.

The chain carries TRBV5-6 and TRBJ2-1; the D gene is possibly TRBD1 (6 bases). V lost 9 bases and J lost 1, with 23 bases in between. The germline gives CDR1 SGHDT, CDR2 YYEEEE. The CDR3 runs to 17 residues. For the CDR3, the DNA is TGTGCCATCCAGATGGTCAAACACAGGGTTTCCTACAATGAGCAGTTCTTC. Amino acids: CAIQMVKHRVSYNEQFF.

The CDR3 sequence is CAWNRGYGYTF. The CDR3 DNA is TGTGCCTGGAACAGGGGTTATGGCTACACCTTC. The gene calls are TRBV30 and TRBJ1-2, with 7 bases lining up with TRBD1. The germline V gene encodes CDR1 GTSNPN and CDR2 SVGIG (reference sequence). The CDR3 extends over 11 amino acids. The junction had 1 base not matched to a gene; V was cut back by 4 bases and J by 5 bases.

The chain couples TRBV5-4 to TRBJ2-7, with 7 bases fitting TRBD1. Germline CDR1 is SGHNT and CDR2 is YYREEE (reference sequence). This CDR3 is built from 14 residues. Trimming removed 0 bases from V and 3 bases from J; junction bases left unmatched: 3. The DNA for the CDR3 is TGTGCCAGCAGCTTGGGCCAGGGGGACTACGAGCAGTACTTC. As protein: CASSLGQGDYEQYF.

CDR3 bases: TGCGCCAGCAGCAAGGGGGCGCGGAATCAGCCCCAGCATTTT. As protein: CASSKGARNQPQHF. V usage is TRBV4-3 and J usage is TRBJ1-5; 7 nucleotides line up with TRBD1. V dropped 5 bases and J dropped 4; count of bases not matched to a gene: 5. Germline V gene lookup returns CDR1 LGHNA and CDR2 YSLEER. The CDR3 loop spans 14 amino acids.

V usage is TRBV6-1 and J usage is TRBJ2-5; 9 positions match TRBD1. Germline V CDR1 and CDR2: MNHNS, SASEGT. CDR3 length: 14 residues. With 5 bases clipped from V and 5 bases from J, the junction kept 6 bases outside the gene matches. The CDR3 sequence is CASSSQGARETQYF. CDR3 bases: TGTGCCAGCAGTTCACAGGGGGCTCGGGAGACCCAGTACTTC.

The V call is TRBV11-2, the J call TRBJ1-2, with D perhaps TRBD1 (6 bases). Trimming took off 4 bases at V and 8 bases at J, with 14 bases between the two ends. The germline gives CDR1 SGHAT, CDR2 FQNNGV. This CDR3 spans 13 amino acids. The CDR3 is CASSWAQGQGYTF. DNA of the CDR3: TGTGCCAGCAGCTGGGCCCAGGGGCAGGGCTACACCTTC.

The chain employs TRBV28 and TRBJ2-7; 10 bases map to TRBD2. The CDR3 loop spans 14 amino acids. Unmatched junction bases numbered 3, after V lost 5 bases and J lost 2 bases. Germline CDR1 is MDHEN and CDR2 is SYDVKM. The CDR3 nucleotides read TGTGCCAGCAGTGGGACTAGCGTCCCCTACGAGCAGTACTTC. Encoded protein: CASSGTSVPYEQYF.

The chain combines TRBV5-4 with TRBJ2-7, with TRBD1 matching over 11 bases. V shed 3 bases, J shed 6 bases, and the junction held 5 bases outside the gene matches. CDR1 is SGHNT, CDR2 YYREEE, per germline (reference sequence). The CDR3 contains 14 residues. The CDR3 bases are TGTGCCAGCAGCTCGGGACAGGGGGTCTCCGAGCAGTACTTC. Translation: CASSSGQGVSEQYF.

The chain joins TRBV6-6 to TRBJ2-3; D not certain. The CDR3 sequence is 11 residues long. Germline V gene sequence: CDR1 MNHNY, CDR2 SVGAGI (reference sequence). With 2 bases removed from V and 7 bases from J, the gap between germline ends came to 4 bases. CDR3 bases: TGTGCCAGCAGTTACGAGAATACGCAGTATTTT. The encoded protein is CASSYENTQYF.

This chain connects TRBV4-3 to TRBJ2-5; D is perhaps TRBD2 (5 bases). CDR1 and CDR2 (germline): LGHNA, YSLEER. V dropped 4 bases and J dropped 1 base, with 7 bases sitting between them. The CDR3 has 13 amino acids. CDR3 sequence: CASSRTPQETQYF. The CDR3 DNA is TGCGCCAGCAGCCGGACTCCCCAAGAGACCCAGTACTTC.

This rearrangement joins TRBV30 to TRBJ1-2; D remains unclear. V shed 6 bases and J shed 1 base, with 12 bases lying between them. Looked up from germline, CDR1 is GTSNPN and CDR2 is SVGIG (reference sequence). The CDR3 extends over 13 amino acids. The CDR3 sequence is CACNPTGNYGYTF. The CDR3 DNA reads as TGTGCCTGCAACCCGACGGGTAACTATGGCTACACCTTC.